A single sample gave rise to the 9 T cell receptor beta chains below, sequenced in a study of kidney transplant recipient with SARS-CoV-2 infection. TCRdb reprocessed the reads with MiXCR, giving one entry per CDR3 protein. The sample lists fewer than 250,000 distinct CDR3 sequences; more than 25% were seen once. The input for sequencing was a blood sample, taken at baseline and on day 111 from a kidney transplant recipient. These receptors came from a male patient aged 25 to 39 who had COVID-19 and was a kidney transplant recipient. A subset of T cells may come from the graft donor.

This clonotype was seen once. This sequence may be a read error, since a much larger clone differs from it by one base. The chain recombines TRBV19 with TRBJ2-1, with D perhaps being TRBD1 or TRBD2 (5 bases each). CDR1 is LNHDA and CDR2 is SQIVND in the germline V gene (reference sequence). V was clipped by 1 base and J by 12 bases, with 13 bases between them. The CDR3 loop spans 13 amino acids. In nucleotides, the CDR3 is TGTGCCAGTAGTATAGGCAGGGCAGGAGGGCAGTTCTTC. This sequence encodes CASSIGRAGGQFF.

Comments on this clonotype: A much bigger clone sits one base away, suggesting this may be a read error. The genes are TRBV5-1 and TRBJ2-3; D call uncertain. The CDR3 is 16 residues long. From germline, CDR1 is SGHRS and CDR2 YFSETQ. V was trimmed by 4 bases and J by 2 bases, leaving 17 bases between them. CDR3 protein: CASSRPSPPTTDTQYF. The CDR3 region has the DNA TGCGCCAGCAGCCGTCCGAGCCCTCCTACCACAGATACGCAGTATTTT.

A note on this clonotype: The conserved closing phenylalanine or tryptophan is absent in this CDR3, likely reflecting a read error. The genes are TRBV11-1 and TRBJ1-2; D gene ambiguous. V dropped 8 bases and J dropped 4 bases, with 26 bases sitting between them. CDR1 is SGHAT and CDR2 is FQDESV in the germline V gene (reference sequence). CDR3 length: 17 residues. The CDR3 DNA is TGTGCCAGCGGCTACGATGTTAAGGCTGGAAAGACCTATGGCTACACCGTC. This encodes CASGYDVKAGKTYGYTV.

There are many counts of this clonotype. V usage is TRBV27 and J usage is TRBJ2-6; TRBD2 agrees at 12 bases. CDR3 length equals 18 residues. In germline, CDR1 is MNHEY, CDR2 SMNVEV (reference sequence). V lost 4 bases to trimming and J lost 1 base; unmatched junction nucleotides: 5. The CDR3 DNA reads TGTGCCAGCAGTTCCCCGACTAGCGGGAGTTCTGGGGCCAACGTCCTGACTTTC. Its translation is CASSSPTSGSSGANVLTF.

In its sample, this clonotype was seen many times. The CDR3 loop is CSARSSGANVLTF. The CDR3 region has the DNA TGCAGCGCCCGGAGCTCTGGGGCCAACGTCCTGACTTTC. The chain couples TRBV29-1 to TRBJ2-6; D remains ambiguous. The CDR3 contains 13 residues. Trimming pared 7 bases from V and 0 bases from J, leaving 7 bases between. Germline CDR1 reads SQVTM; CDR2 reads ANQGSEA. Drawing the rest from reference TRBV29-1 and TRBJ2-6, the complete variable domain is SAVISQKPSRDICQRGTSLTIQCQVDSQVTMMFWYRQQPGQSLTLIATANQGSEATYESGFVIDKFPISRPNLTFSTLTVSNMSPEDSSIYLCSARSSGANVLTFGAGSRLTVL.

With respect to this clonotype: The junction shows a germline mismatch at one end, possibly a read error. This chain links TRBV5-1 with TRBJ2-2, with 14 bases identical to TRBD2. The germline CDR1 and CDR2 sequences are SGHRS and YFSETQ. The CDR3 loop spans 15 amino acids. In nucleotides, the CDR3 is TGCGCCGGCAGCTCAGGGACTAGCGGGAGCGGGGAGCTGTCTTTT. Translated, it gives CAGSSGTSGSGELSF.

As regards this clonotype: This may stem from a read error, because a much larger clone lies one nucleotide away. V is TRBV21-1 and J is TRBJ2-3. TRBV21-1 is recorded as a pseudogene. The length of the CDR3 is 17 residues. CDR3 sequence (DNA): TGTGCCAGCAGGTTAATCCCAGCTACAGTCATGCAAGATACGCAGTATTTT. Encoded protein: CASRLIPATVMQDTQYF.

To note about this clonotype: This may arise from a read error, as a much more abundant clone is one base away. The J gene is TRBJ2-5, the V gene TRBV5-1, with D possibly matching TRBD2 (6 bases). The CDR3 has 16 residues. With 3 bases removed from V and 3 bases from J, the gap between germline ends came to 18 bases. Germline CDR1 and CDR2: SGHRS and YFSETQ. CDR3 sequence (DNA): TGCGCCAGCAGCTACCCCGGGACTGGCGGTGAAGAGACCCAGTACTTC. It specifies CASSYPGTGGEETQYF.

This clonotype was recorded at least ten times. This chain links TRBV28 with TRBJ1-5, with D possibly matching TRBD1 (6 bases). This CDR3 has 15 residues. V lost 6 bases and J lost 4, with 16 bases in between. Germline V gives CDR1 MDHEN, CDR2 SYDVKM. CDR3: CASSKSGTRNQPQHF. In DNA form, the CDR3 reads TGTGCCAGCAGCAAATCCGGGACAAGAAATCAGCCCCAGCATTTT.